This record concerns one T cell receptor (beta chain) sequence. No antigen is known for it. No base quality values were provided; no much bigger clone lies one nucleotide off. The sample comes from a study of identifying expanded T cells in peripheral blood (dated by TCRdb to the late 2010s). Background on the whole study: Separate aliquots of the same genomic DNA pool were sequenced to produce technical replicates, and four replicates were compared in pairs.

Results the study describes overall, beyond this receptor: It was expected by the authors that biological variance in healthy repertoires might increase further over much longer intervals, such as months to years. The binomial model flagged around 1.2 differentially abundant clones between technical replicates, compared with around 15 over roughly 2 weeks and 18 to 20 over four weeks. Variance in clone template counts between roughly two-week samples significantly increased with total template count across all healthy donors. Across all healthy-donor time intervals, the beta-binomial model significantly cut both the number of clones called differentially abundant and the false-positive rate.

No immune events such as infections were documented for the healthy donors during the collection period. Healthy-donor blood repertoires served as a training cohort to calibrate time-dependent variance in a beta-binomial model of T-cell clone differential abundance. The training cohort included some ten healthy donors, of whom 3 were female and 7 were male. On average the donors were approximately 40 years old, and their ages spanned about 29 to 65 years. Whole blood was collected from each healthy donor at three time points spaced roughly two weeks apart and obtained from a commercial supplier. For immunosequencing, genomic DNA was extracted from whole blood that had not been sorted. TCRbeta CDR3 regions were profiled by bias-controlled multiplex PCR amplification of genomic DNA with the immunoSEQ Assay. In the source study's methods: The absolute abundance of each unique TCRbeta CDR3 region was quantified after sequences were collapsed and filtered. Differential abundance was tested with two models: a binomial (Fisher-equivalent) model and a beta-binomial model that adds time-dependent variance fitted from healthy donors. Clones with fewer than 5 combined templates were excluded, and clones with Benjamini-Hochberg FDR below 0.01 were called differentially abundant. The form v = (b*log(k)+a)^2 was used to model beta-binomial variance as a function of total template count across the two samples. This immuneACCESS table, as held by TCRdb, lists in-frame sequences with V and J called but not all clones. Of the missing ones, under half trace to an unresolved V gene in checked studies; the others have no known cause. That table furnishes V, J and clone size, whereas the DNA furnished D and trimming. The sample table holds 70,000 to 95,000 clones, of which 88% were seen once. The top ten hold roughly 3.8% of the sample.

The specimen sequenced was blood. The receptor was derived from a person aged 18 to 75 in good health.

The DNA sequence reads TGTGCCAGCAGCGCGGGACAGGGCATGGGTGGCTACACCTTC. This gives the protein CASSAGQGMGGYTF. Here the chain combines TRBV7-2 and TRBJ1-2, with 9 junctional bases fitting TRBD1. Relative to germline, V is missing 5 bases and J is missing 7 bases, with 8 bases of the junction outside any gene match. CDR1 and CDR2 are drawn from the germline V gene: SGHTA, FQGNSA. The CDR3 has 14 amino acids, counting the end cysteine and phenylalanine. Of all the DNA, just the CDR3 is kept, 42 bases in frame from base 1.